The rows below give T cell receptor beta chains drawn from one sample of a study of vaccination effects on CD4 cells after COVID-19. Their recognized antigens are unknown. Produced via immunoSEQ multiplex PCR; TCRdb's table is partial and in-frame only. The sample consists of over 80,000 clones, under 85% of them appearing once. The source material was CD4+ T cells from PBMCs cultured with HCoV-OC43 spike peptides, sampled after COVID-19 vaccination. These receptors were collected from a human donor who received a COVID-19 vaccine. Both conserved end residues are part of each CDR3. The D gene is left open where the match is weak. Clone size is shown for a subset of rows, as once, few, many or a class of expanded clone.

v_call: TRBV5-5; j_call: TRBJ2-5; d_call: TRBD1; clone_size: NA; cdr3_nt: TGTGCCAGCACCTTAACAGGGGATCCAGAGACCCAGTACTTC; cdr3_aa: CASTLTGDPETQYF
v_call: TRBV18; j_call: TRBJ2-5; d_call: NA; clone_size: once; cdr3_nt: TGTGCCAGCTCCCGAGGGCCTCAAGAGACCCAGTACTTC; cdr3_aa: CASSRGPQETQYF
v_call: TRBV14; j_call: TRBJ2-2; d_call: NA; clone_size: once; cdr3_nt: TGTGCCAGCAGCCCCCTGGGAGGTGAATACGGGGAGCTGTTTTTT; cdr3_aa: CASSPLGGEYGELFF
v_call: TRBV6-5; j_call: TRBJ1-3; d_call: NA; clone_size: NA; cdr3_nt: TGTGCCAGCAGACGGACCGCGCTGGGAGGAAACACCATATATTTT; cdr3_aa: CASRRTALGGNTIYF
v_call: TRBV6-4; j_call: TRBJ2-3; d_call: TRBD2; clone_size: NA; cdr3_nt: TGTGCCAGCAGTGATCTGACTAGCTCTACGCAGTATTTT; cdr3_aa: CASSDLTSSTQYF
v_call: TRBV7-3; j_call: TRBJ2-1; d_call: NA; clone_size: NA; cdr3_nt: TGTGCCAGCAGCCTAAGCTCCTACAATGAGCAGTTCTTC; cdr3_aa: CASSLSSYNEQFF
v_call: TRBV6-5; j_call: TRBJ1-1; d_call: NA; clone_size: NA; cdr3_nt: TGTGCCAGCAGTTCCGTCCCTGGAGGAAACACTGAAGCTTTCTTT; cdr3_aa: CASSSVPGGNTEAFF
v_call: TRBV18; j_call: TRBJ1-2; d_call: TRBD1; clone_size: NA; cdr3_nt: TGTGCCAGCTGCTTGACAGGGGGCGGAGGCTACACCTTC; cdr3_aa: CASCLTGGGGYTF
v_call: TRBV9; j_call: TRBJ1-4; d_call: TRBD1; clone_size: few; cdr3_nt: TGTGCCAGCTCCCCAGGGACAGTTAATGAAAAACTGTTTTTT; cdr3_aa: CASSPGTVNEKLFF
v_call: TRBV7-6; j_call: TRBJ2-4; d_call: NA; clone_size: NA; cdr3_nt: TGTGCCAGCAGCTTACTCCAGGGCCAAAACATTCAGTACTTC; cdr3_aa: CASSLLQGQNIQYF
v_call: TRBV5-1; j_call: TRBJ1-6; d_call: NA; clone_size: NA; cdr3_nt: TGCGCCAGCAGCACCGATACAGGAGCCAATTCACCCCTCCACTTT; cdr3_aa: CASSTDTGANSPLHF
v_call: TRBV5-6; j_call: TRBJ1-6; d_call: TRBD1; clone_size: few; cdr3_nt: TGTGCCAGCAGCTTGGTGGAGACAGGGGCCCGCAATTCACCCCTCCACTTT; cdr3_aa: CASSLVETGARNSPLHF
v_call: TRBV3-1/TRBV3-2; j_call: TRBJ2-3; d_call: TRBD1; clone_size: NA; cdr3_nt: TGTGCCAGCAGCCGATACACAGACAGGGGCGATACGCAGTATTTT; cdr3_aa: CASSRYTDRGDTQYF
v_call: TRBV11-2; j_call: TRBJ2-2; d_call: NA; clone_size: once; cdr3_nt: TGTGCCAGCAGCTTAGATGGTGCGAACACCGGGGAGCTGTTTTTT; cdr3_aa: CASSLDGANTGELFF
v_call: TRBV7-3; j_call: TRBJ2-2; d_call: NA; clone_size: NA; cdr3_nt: TGTGCCAGCAGCTTAACGGCAAACACCGGGGAGCTGTTTTTT; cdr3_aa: CASSLTANTGELFF
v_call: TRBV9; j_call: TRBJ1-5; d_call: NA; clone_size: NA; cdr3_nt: TGTGCCAGCAGCGCCCGGGAGGTTGGTCAGCCCCAGCATTTT; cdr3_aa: CASSAREVGQPQHF
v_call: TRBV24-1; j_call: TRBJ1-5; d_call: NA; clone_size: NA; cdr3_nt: TGTGCCACCAATCCGCGGACAGGCAATCAGCCCCAGCATTTT; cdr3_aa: CATNPRTGNQPQHF
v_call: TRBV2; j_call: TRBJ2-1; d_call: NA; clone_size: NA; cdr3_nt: TGTGCCAGCAGTGGACCGGGGGTCAATGAGCAGTTCTTC; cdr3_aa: CASSGPGVNEQFF
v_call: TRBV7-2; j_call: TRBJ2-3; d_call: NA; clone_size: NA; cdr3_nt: TGTGCCAGCAGCACCTACGCAGATACGCAGTATTTT; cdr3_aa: CASSTYADTQYF
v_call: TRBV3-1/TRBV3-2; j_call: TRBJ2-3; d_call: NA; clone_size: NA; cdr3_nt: TGTGCCAGCAGCCAAGTAAAAGCGGGCAATCAAGGTACGCAGTATTTT; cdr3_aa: CASSQVKAGNQGTQYF
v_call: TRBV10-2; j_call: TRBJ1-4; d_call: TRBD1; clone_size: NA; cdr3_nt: TGCGCCAGCAGTGACCCCGGGACAGCTAATGAAAAACTGTTTTTT; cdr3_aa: CASSDPGTANEKLFF
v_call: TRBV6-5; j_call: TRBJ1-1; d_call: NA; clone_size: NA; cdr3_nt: TGTGCCAGCAGTTACTCCAGGGGTAGCACTGAAGCTTTCTTT; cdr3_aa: CASSYSRGSTEAFF